The source of this T cell receptor (beta chain) is a study of long-term antiretroviral therapy in people with HIV. Run at survey level, the immunoSEQ assay was version v3.0. Here immunoSEQ multiplex PCR was the method, and the copy in TCRdb shows in-frame clones only, minus some. Here the sample spans tens of thousands of clones, almost 97% being singletons. No donor had fewer than one pre-ART PBMC sample or fewer than two post-ART PBMC samples. The cryopreserved samples used held roughly 0.9-10 million PBMC prior to extraction of DNA. CDR3 length: 15 residues. Trimming left V 5 bases short and J 0 bases short, with 10 bases between. CDR1 is SGHTA and CDR2 is FQGNSA in the germline V gene.

This receptor was taken from a man under 40 with HIV. Sequenced material: unsorted PBMCs, taken 6.9 years after starting antiretroviral therapy. This chain connects TRBV7-2 to TRBJ1-4; unclear D gene. Written as DNA, the CDR3 is TGTGCCAGCAGCCTCAACAGTGCAACTAATGAAAAACTGTTTTTT. Translated: CASSLNSATNEKLFF.